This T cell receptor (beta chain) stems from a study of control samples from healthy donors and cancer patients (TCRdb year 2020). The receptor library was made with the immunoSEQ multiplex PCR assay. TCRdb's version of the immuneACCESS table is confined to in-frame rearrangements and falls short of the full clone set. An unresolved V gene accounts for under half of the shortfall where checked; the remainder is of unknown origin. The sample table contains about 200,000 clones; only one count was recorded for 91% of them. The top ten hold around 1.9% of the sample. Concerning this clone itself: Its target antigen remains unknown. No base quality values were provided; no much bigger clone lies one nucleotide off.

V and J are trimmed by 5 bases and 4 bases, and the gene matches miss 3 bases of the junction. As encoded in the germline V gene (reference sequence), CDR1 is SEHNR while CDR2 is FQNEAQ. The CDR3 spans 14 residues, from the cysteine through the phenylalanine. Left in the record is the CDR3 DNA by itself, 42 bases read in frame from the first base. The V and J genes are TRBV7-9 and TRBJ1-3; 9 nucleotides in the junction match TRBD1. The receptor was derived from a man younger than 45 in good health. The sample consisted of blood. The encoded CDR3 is CASSEGTGGNTIYF. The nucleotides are TGTGCCAGCAGCGAGGGGACAGGGGGAAACACCATATATTTT.